What follows is one TCR beta chain and its context. Its antigen is as yet unknown. The sample originates from a study of PD-1 blockade in classical Hodgkin lymphoma. Study findings and constraints: Complete responders had baseline diversity similar to newly diagnosed patients.

Every patient experienced relapse after autologous stem cell transplantation, and brentuximab vedotin exposure varied. Measured with immunoSEQ multiplex PCR; TCRdb has only the in-frame clones, and not every one. The sample records about 76,000 clones, 89% being singletons. The CDR3 is 11 residues long. Per the germline V gene, CDR1 is DFQATT and CDR2 is SNEGSKA (reference sequence). V was pared by 8 bases and J by 3 bases, with 9 bases between. This receptor was identified in a human donor with classical Hodgkin lymphoma. The sample consisted of peripheral blood mononuclear cells (PBMCs), taken at baseline. This chain connects TRBV20-1 to TRBJ2-3; no firm D call. CDR3 region: CSTTVTDTQYF. In DNA form, the CDR3 reads TGCAGTACGACTGTAACAGATACGCAGTATTTT.